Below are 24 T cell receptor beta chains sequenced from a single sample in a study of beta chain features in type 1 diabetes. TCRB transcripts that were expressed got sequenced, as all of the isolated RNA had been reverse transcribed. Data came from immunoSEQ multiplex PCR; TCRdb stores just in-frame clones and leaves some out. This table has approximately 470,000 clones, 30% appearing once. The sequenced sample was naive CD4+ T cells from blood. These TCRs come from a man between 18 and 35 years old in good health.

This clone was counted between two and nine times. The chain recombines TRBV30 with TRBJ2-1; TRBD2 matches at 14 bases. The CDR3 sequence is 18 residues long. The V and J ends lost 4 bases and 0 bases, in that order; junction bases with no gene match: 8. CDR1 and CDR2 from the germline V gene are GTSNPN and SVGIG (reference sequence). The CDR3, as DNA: TGTGCCTGGACCGGGACTAGCGGGGGATTGAGCTCCTACAATGAGCAGTTCTTC. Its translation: CAWTGTSGGLSSYNEQFF.

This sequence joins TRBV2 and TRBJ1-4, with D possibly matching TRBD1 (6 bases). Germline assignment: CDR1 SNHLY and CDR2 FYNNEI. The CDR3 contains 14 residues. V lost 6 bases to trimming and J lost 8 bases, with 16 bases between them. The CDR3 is CASRVQGGGEKLFF. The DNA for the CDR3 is TGTGCCAGCAGAGTACAGGGAGGAGGAGAAAAACTGTTTTTT.

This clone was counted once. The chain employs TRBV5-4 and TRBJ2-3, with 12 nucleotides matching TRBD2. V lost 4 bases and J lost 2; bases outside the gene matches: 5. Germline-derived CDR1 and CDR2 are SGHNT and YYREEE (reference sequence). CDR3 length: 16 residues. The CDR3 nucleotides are TGTGCCAGCAGCGATCCTAGCGGGAGGGCCACAGATACGCAGTATTTT. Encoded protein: CASSDPSGRATDTQYF.

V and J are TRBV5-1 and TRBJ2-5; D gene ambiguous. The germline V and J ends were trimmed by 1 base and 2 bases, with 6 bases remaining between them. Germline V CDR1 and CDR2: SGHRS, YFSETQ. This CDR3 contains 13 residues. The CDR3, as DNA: TGCGCCAGCAGCTTGCTCCCACAAGAGACCCAGTACTTC. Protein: CASSLLPQETQYF.

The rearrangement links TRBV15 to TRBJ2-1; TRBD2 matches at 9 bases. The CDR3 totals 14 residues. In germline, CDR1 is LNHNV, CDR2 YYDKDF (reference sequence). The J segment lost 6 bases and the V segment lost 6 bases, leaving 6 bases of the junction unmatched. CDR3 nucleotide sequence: TGTGCCACCAGGCGGCTAGCGGGAATCAATGAGCAGTTCTTC. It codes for CATRRLAGINEQFF.

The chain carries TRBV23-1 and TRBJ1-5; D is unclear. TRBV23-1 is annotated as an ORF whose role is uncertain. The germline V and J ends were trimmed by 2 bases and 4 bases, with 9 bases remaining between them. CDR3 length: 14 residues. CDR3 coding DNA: TGCGCCAGCAGTCAACGACCGGTAAATCAGCCCCAGCATTTT. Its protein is CASSQRPVNQPQHF.

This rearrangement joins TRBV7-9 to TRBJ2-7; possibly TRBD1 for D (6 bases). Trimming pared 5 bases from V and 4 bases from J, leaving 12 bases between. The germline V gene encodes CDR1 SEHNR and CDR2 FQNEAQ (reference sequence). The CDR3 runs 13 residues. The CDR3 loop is CASSGDTRYEQYF. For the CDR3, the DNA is TGTGCCAGCAGCGGGGACACAAGGTACGAGCAGTACTTC.

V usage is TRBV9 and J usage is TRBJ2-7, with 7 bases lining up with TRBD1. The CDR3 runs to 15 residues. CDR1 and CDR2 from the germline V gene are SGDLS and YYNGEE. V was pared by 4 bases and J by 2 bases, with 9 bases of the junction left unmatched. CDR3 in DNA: TGTGCCAGCAGCCCCCGAGGGCAGGGGGCCTACGAGCAGTACTTC. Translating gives CASSPRGQGAYEQYF.

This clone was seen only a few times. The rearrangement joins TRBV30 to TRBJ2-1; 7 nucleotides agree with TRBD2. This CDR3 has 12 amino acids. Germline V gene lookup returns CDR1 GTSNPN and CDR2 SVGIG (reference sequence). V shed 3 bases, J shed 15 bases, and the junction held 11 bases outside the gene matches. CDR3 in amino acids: CAWSLSSGSRFF. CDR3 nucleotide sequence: TGTGCCTGGAGCCTAAGTAGCGGGTCCCGGTTCTTC.

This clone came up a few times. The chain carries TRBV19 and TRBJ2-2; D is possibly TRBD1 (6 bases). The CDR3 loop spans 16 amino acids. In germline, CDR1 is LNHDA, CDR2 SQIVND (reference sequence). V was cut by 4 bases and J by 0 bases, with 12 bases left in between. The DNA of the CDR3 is TGTGCCAGTAGTAAATCCGGGACAACGAACACCGGGGAGCTGTTTTTT. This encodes CASSKSGTTNTGELFF.

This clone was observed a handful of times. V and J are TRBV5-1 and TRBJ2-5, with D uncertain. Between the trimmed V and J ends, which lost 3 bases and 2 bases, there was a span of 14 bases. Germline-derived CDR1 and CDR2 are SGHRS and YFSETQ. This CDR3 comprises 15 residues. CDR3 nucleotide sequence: TGCGCCAGCAGCTGGGGAATCGGACCACAAGAGACCCAGTACTTC. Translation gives CASSWGIGPQETQYF.

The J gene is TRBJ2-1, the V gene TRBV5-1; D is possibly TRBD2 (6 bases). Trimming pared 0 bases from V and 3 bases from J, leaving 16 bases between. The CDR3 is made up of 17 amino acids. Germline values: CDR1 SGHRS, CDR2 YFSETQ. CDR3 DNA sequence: TGCGCCAGCAGCTTGGCTGTGAAGGGACTGAACTACAATGAGCAGTTCTTC. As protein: CASSLAVKGLNYNEQFF.

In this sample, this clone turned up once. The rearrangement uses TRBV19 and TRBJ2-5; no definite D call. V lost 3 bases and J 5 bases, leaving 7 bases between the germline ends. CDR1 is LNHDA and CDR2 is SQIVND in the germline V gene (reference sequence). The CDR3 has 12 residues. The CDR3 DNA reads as TGTGCCAGTAGTATCCGGCGGGAGACCCAGTACTTC. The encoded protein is CASSIRRETQYF.

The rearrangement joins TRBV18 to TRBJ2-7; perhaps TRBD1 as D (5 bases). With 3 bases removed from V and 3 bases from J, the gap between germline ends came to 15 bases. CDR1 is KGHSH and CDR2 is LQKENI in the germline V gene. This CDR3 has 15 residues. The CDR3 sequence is CASSPESRQLYEQYF. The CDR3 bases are TGTGCCAGCTCACCGGAGAGTAGACAGCTCTACGAGCAGTACTTC.

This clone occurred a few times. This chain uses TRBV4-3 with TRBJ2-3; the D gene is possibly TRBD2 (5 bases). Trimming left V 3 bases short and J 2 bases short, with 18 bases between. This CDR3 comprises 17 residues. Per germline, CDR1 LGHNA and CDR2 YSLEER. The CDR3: CASSHPRGGLSTDTQYF. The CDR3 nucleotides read TGCGCCAGCAGCCACCCTAGAGGAGGACTGTCCACAGATACGCAGTATTTT.

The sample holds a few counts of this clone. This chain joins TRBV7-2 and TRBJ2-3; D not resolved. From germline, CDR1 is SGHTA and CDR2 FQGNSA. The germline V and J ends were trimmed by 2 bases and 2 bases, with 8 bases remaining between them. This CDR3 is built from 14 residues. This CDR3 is CASSLLPPTDTQYF. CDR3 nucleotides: TGTGCCAGCAGCTTATTACCCCCCACAGATACGCAGTATTTT.

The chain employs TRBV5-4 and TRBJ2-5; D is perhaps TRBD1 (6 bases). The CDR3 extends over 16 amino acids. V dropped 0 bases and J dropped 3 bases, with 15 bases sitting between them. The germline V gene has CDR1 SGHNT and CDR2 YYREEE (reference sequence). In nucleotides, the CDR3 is TGTGCCAGCAGCTTGGGGCTTGGGGGCGGAGAAGAGACCCAGTACTTC. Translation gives CASSLGLGGGEETQYF.

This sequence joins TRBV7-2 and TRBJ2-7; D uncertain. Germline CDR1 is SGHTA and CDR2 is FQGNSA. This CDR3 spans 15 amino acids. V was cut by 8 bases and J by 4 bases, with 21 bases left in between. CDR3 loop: CASQISSAGSYEQYF. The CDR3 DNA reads TGTGCCAGCCAAATTAGCTCCGCCGGGTCTTACGAGCAGTACTTC.

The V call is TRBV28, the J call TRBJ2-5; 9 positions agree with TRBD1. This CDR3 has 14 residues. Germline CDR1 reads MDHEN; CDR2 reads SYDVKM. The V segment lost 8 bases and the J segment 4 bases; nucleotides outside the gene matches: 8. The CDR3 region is CASVGDRVGETQYF. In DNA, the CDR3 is TGTGCCAGCGTTGGGGACAGGGTGGGAGAGACCCAGTACTTC.

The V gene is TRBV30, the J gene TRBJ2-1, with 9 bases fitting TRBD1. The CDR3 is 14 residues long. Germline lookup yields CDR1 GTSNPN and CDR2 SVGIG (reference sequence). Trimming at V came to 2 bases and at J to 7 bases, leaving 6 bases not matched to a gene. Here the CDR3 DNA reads TGTGCCTGGAGTACCGGGACAGGGCGGAATGAGCAGTTCTTC. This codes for CAWSTGTGRNEQFF.

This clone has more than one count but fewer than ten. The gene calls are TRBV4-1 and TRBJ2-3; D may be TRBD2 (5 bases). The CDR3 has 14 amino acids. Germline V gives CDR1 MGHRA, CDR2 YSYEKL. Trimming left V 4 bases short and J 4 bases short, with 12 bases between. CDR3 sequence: CASSPPTRADTQYF. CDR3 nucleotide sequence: TGCGCCAGCAGCCCCCCCACGCGGGCAGATACGCAGTATTTT.

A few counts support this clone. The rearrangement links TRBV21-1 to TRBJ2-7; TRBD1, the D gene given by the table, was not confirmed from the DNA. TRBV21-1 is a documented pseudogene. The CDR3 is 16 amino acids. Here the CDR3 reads CASSKVACPNSYEQYF. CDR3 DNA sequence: TGTGCCAGCAGCAAAGTGGCTTGCCCCAATTCCTACGAGCAGTACTTC.

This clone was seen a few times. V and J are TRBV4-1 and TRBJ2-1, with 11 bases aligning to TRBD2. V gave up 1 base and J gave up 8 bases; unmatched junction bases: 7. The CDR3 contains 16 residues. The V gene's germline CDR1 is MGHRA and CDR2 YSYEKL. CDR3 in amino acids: CASSQGARLAGYEQFF. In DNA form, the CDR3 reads TGCGCCAGCAGCCAAGGGGCTAGACTAGCGGGATATGAGCAGTTCTTC.

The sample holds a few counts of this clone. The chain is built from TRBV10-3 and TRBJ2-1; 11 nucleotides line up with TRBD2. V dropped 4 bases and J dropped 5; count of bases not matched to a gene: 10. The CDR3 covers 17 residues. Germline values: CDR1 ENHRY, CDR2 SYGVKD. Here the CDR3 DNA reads TGTGCCATCAGTGGAACAGCGACTAGCGGGACGCACAATGAGCAGTTCTTC. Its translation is CAISGTATSGTHNEQFF.